The clone carrying this T cell receptor beta chain was counted between two and nine times. What it binds is not known. The sample is drawn from a study of T cells in Graves' hyperthyroidism and ophthalmopathy. Germline values: CDR1 SGDLS, CDR2 YYNGEE. The V end was cut by 0 bases, the J end by 3 bases, with 22 bases between. This CDR3 comprises 20 residues. TCR beta CDR3 regions were amplified from RNA transcripts. Primed by the HTBI set, a first-round RT-PCR was run on the TCR CDR3. Via MiXCR, TCRdb re-called the multiplex PCR reads, giving one row per CDR3 protein. The sample gives roughly 720,000 distinct CDR3 sequences, approximately 15% of which show up once; around a sixth is in the top ten. Diagnosis of hyperthyroidism was new in patients aged 18 to 65, and its duration was under 2 months. Isolation of PBMCs was performed on around 9.3 ml fresh peripheral blood. Findings and caveats of the study: Onset of ophthalmopathy came a median approximately 6.8 months after the model predicted it.

The specimen sequenced was blood. The rearrangement joins TRBV9 to TRBJ2-6, with a weak D call TRBD1 (6 bases). The source is a man aged 50 to 59 with Graves' hyperthyroidism. Here the CDR3 DNA reads TGTGCCAGCAGCGTAGCAGGGGACCGCGATCACTTCGGTGGGGCCAACGTCCTGACTTTC. This sequence encodes CASSVAGDRDHFGGANVLTF.